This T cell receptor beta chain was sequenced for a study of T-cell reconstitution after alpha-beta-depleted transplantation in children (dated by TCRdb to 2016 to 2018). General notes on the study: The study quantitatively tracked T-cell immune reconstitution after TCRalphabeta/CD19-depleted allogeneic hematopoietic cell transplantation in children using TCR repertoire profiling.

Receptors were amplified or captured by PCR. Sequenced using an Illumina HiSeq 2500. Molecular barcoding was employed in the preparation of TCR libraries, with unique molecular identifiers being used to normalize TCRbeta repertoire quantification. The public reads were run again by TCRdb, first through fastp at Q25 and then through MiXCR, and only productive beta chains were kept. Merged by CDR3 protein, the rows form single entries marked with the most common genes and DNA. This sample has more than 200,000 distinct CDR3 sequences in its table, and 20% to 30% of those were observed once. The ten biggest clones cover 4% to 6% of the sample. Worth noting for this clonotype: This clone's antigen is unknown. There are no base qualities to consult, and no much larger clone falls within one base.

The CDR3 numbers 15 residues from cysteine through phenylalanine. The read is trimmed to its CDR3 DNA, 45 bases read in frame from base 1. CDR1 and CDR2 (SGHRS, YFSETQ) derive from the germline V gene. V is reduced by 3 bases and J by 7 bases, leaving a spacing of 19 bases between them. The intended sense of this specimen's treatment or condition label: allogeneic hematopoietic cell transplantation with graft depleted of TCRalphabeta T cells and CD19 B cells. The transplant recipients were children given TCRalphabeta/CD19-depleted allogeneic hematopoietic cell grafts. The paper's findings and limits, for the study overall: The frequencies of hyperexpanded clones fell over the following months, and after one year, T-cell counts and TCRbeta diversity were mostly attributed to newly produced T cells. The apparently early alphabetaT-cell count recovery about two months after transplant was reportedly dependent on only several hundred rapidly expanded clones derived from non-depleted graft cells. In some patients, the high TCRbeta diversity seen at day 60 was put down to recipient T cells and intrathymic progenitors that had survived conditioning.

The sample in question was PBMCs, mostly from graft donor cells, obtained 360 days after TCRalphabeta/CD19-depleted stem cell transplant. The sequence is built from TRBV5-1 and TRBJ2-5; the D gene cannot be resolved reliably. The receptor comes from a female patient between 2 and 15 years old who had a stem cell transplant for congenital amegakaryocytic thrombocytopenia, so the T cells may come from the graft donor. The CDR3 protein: CASSSRTLQTGTQYF. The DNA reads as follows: TGCGCCAGCAGCTCAAGGACCCTTCAAACCGGGACCCAGTACTTC.